This T cell receptor beta chain was identified in a study of cytomegalovirus exposure and HLA in healthy donors. Broader study findings: The majority of CMV-associated TCR beta chains were reported as apparently HLA-restricted in a later analysis. Across donors, presence/absence analyses took sequencing depth to be roughly uniform.

CDR3 length equals 17 residues. Germline CDR1 reads KGHSH; CDR2 reads LQKENI. V was shortened by 3 bases and J by 2 bases, with 17 bases between the two germline ends. With regard to this clone: The antigen remains unidentified.

With 60 Vbeta and 13 Jbeta primers, the PCR was carried out. Measured with immunoSEQ multiplex PCR; TCRdb has only the in-frame clones, and not every one. The data hold approximately 220,000 clones, with 76% observed a single time. The sequence was collected from a man aged 18 to 29 in good health and CMV-seronegative. Sample: PBMCs. This chain links TRBV18 with TRBJ2-1, with TRBD1 as a possible D gene (6 bases). The CDR3 reads CASSPRLTGHTYNEQFF. CDR3 nucleotide sequence: TGTGCCAGCTCACCCCGACTTACGGGACATACCTACAATGAGCAGTTCTTC.